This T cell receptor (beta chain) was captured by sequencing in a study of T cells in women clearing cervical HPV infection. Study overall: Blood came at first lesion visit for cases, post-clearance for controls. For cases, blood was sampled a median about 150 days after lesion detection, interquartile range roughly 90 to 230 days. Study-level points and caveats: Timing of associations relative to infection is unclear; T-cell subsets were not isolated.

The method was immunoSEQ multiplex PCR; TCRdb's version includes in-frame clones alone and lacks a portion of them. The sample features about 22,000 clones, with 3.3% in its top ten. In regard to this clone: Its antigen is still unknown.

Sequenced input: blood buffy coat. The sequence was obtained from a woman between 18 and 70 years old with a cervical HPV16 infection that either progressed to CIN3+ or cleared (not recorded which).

The CDR3 region is CASSLAAQVYDGYTF. The sequenced part of the CDR3 DNA is TGTGCCAGCAGCTTAGCTGCACAGGTCTACGATGGC. The chain uses TRBV7-2 and TRBJ1-2; D may be TRBD1 (5 bases). The sequenced fragment ends 3 residues before the CDR3 boundary, so the rest is inferred from the germline J gene. The CDR3 is 15 amino acids. The V and J ends lost 0 bases and 6 bases respectively, with 14 bases between them. Germline loops: CDR1 SGHTA, CDR2 FQGNSA.